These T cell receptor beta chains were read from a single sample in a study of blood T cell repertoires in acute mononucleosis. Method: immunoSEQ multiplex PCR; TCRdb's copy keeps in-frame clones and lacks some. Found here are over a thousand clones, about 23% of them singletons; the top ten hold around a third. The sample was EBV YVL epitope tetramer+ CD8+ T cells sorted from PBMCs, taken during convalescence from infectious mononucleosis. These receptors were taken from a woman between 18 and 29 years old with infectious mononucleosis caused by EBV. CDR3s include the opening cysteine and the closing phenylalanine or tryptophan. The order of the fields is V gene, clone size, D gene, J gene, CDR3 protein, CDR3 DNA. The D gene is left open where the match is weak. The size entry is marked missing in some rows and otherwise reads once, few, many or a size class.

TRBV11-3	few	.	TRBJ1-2	CASSPGSSLRGYTF	TGTGCCAGCAGCCCCGGCTCGAGCCTTAGGGGCTACACCTTC
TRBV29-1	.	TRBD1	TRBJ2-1	CSVGGTGSVTSWAYSYNEQFF	TGCAGCGTAGGAGGGACAGGGTCCGTGACTAGCTGGGCATACTCCTACAATGAGCAGTTCTTC
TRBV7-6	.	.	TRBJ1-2	CASSEYGSGAGYTF	TGTGCCAGCAGTGAGTACGGCTCCGGCGCGGGCTACACCTTC
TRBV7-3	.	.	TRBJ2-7	CASSQILTHEQYF	TGTGCCAGCAGCCAAATCCTCACACACGAGCAGTACTTC
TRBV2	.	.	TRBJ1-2	CAYPTPAGAGNTF	TGTGCCTACCCTACGCCGGCAGGCGCGGGTAACACCTTC
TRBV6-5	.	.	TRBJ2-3	CASCALLGSASSQYF	TGTGCCAGCTGTGCCCTACTTGGGTCAGCGTCGTCGCAGTATTTT
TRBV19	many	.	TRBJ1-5	CASRALSGGGQPQHF	TGTGCCAGCAGAGCCCTGTCGGGGGGCGGCCAGCCCCAGCATTTT
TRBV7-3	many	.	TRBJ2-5	CASSSWDAAGTQYF	TGTGCCAGCAGCTCTTGGGACGCCGCTGGGACCCAGTACTTC
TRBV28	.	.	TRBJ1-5	CSSSSLSGSNQPQHF	TGTTCCAGCAGTTCACTCAGTGGTAGCAATCAGCCCCAGCATTTT
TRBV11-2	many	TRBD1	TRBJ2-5	CASSALRDRGNQETQYF	TGTGCCAGCAGCGCGCTACGGGACAGGGGGAACCAAGAGACCCAGTACTTC
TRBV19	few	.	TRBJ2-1	CASSLSGYINEQFF	TGTGCCAGCAGCTTATCGGGGTATATCAATGAGCAGTTCTTC
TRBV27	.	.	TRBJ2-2	CASSSVLDFLGTGELFF	TGTGCCAGCAGTTCGGTGTTGGACTTCCTGGGGACCGGGGAGCTGTTTTTT
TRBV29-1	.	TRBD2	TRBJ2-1	CSVGGTGSGTSVAYSYNEQVF	TGCAGCGTAGGAGGTACAGGGTCCGGGACTAGCGTGGCATACTCCTACAATGAGCAGGTCTTC
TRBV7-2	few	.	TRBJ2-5	CASSGLRGSGETQYF	TGTGCCAGCAGCGGCTTAAGGGGCAGTGGAGAGACCCAGTACTTC
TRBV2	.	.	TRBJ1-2	CARSEYGAGAGYTF	TGTGCCCGCAGTGAGTACGGCGCCGGCGCGGGCTACACCTTC
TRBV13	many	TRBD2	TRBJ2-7	CASSAYSGSAYEQYF	TGTGCCAGCAGTGCTTATAGCGGGAGCGCCTACGAGCAGTACTTC
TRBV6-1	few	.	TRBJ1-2	CASRALSGGGYTF	TGTGCCAGCAGAGCCCTGTCGGGGGGCGGCTACACCTTC
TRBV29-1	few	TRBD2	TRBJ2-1	CSVVWTGSGTSGAYSYNEQFF	TGCAGCGTAGTATGGACAGGGTCCGGGACTAGCGGGGCATACTCCTACAATGAGCAGTTCTTC
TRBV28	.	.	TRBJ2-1	CACCLMLGSGSIQFF	TGTGCCTGCTGTTTAATGCTGGGCAGCGGATCCATTCAGTTCTTC
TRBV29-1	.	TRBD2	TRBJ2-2	CVAKPAGLAGGSNTGELFF	TGCGTTGCCAAGCCCGCCGGACTAGCGGGAGGTTCGAACACCGGGGAGCTGTTTTTT
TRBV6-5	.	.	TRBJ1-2	CASRPAMGGGNGYTF	TGTGCCAGCAGGCCGGCTATGGGAGGAGGGAATGGCTACACCTTC
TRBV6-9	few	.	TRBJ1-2	CASSYVGVGYTF	TGTGCCAGCAGTTACGTCGGAGTTGGCTACACCTTC
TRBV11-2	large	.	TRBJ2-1	CASSLSGYINEQFF	TGTGCCAGCAGCTTATCGGGGTATATCAATGAGCAGTTCTTC
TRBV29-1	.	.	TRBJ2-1	CSVGGTGSGSSGAYSYNVQFF	TGCAGCGTAGGAGGGACAGGGTCCGGGTCTAGCGGGGCATACTCCTACAATGTGCAGTTCTTC
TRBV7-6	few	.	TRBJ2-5	CASSGLRGSGETQYF	TGTGCCAGCAGCGGCTTAAGGGGCAGTGGAGAGACCCAGTACTTC
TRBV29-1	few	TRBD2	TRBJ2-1	CSVGGTGSVTSVAYSYNEQFF	TGCAGCGTAGGAGGTACAGGGTCCGTGACTAGCGTGGCATACTCCTACAATGAGCAGTTCTTC
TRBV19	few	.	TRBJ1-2	CASITPHLNYCYTF	TGTGCCAGTATCACCCCACATCTTAACTATTGCTACACCTTC
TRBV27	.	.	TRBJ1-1	CPRKLKLSLDKAMNTEAFF	.
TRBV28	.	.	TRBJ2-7	CASSSALGAEEQYF	TGTGCCAGCAGTTCCGCGCTGGGAGCCGAGGAGCAGTACTTC
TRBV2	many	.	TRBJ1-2	CASSPGPGSYTF	TGTGCCAGCAGCCCCGGGCCCGGGAGCTACACCTTC
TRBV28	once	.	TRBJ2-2	CASRPWGAVF	TGTGCCAGCAGACCCTGGGGAGCTGTTTTT
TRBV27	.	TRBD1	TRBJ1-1	CASSFLGQTMTEAFF	TGTGCCAGCAGTTTTCTGGGACAGACAATGACTGAAGCTTTCTTT